This T cell receptor beta chain derives from a study of blood T cell repertoires in COVID-19. Study summary: Whether acute or convalescent, the COVID-19 samples came from the United States, Italy and Spain. T cells, B-cell-depleted T cells, or PBMCs provided the cDNA or gDNA that served as material.

Original handling: Amplification of reference gene primers provided the estimated nucleated cell counts. Sequencing was performed with immunoSEQ multiplex PCR; in TCRdb, only in-frame clones are kept and a portion is missing. The DNA gave D and trimming, while V, J and clone size come from that table. Found here are about 200,000 clones, approximately 84% of them singletons; the top ten hold 6.5% to 9.5%. Germline V CDR1 and CDR2: KGHSH, LQKENI. Trimming took 4 bases from V and 4 from J; bases not matched to a gene: 2. The CDR3 has 14 amino acids. In assigning cohorts, the study relied on participant-reported clinical history.

This TCR was sampled from a man in his forties or fifties who had recovered from COVID-19. This sequence joins TRBV18 and TRBJ2-5, with 11 nucleotides matching TRBD1. The specimen sequenced was PBMCs or T cells enriched from blood (not recorded which). CDR3 coding DNA: TGTGCCAGCTCACTCGGGACAGGGGGAGAGACCCAGTACTTC. Residues: CASSLGTGGETQYF.